This T cell receptor beta chain is from a study of T cells in Graves' hyperthyroidism and ophthalmopathy. Exclusion of a patient resulted from uncontrolled infection, other autoimmune disease, pregnancy or lactation. A roughly 10 ml volume of fresh peripheral blood provided the PBMCs. This CDR3 spans 15 amino acids. The germline gives CDR1 SGDLS, CDR2 YYNGEE. V dropped 4 bases and J dropped 3; count of bases not matched to a gene: 9. The source material, RNA transcripts, was used to amplify TCR beta CDR3 regions. First-round RT-PCR targeting the TCR CDR3 was performed with the HTBI primer set. TCRdb ran MiXCR on the multiplex PCR reads and lists one entry per CDR3 protein. The repertoire consists of more than 350,000 distinct CDR3 sequences, with around 15% occurring once and the leading ten covering roughly 19%.

Sequencing was done on a sample of blood. The chain uses TRBV9 and TRBJ2-7; 8 positions match TRBD1. The TCR comes from a woman in her sixties or seventies with Graves' ophthalmopathy. The CDR3, as DNA: TGTGCCAGCAGCAAATGGACAGGGTTCGACTACGAGCAGTACTTC. This codes for CASSKWTGFDYEQYF.